The entry below describes one TCR beta chain. Under the authors' procedure: From reference gene primer amplification, estimates of nucleated cell counts were derived. Produced via immunoSEQ multiplex PCR; TCRdb's table is partial and in-frame only. The V and J calls and clone size come from that table; D and trimming were worked out from the DNA. The table shows over 100,000 clones, with about three quarters occurring only once. The data originate from a study of blood T cell repertoires in COVID-19. CDR1 is LGHDT, CDR2 YNNKEL, per germline (reference sequence). With V trimmed by 1 base and J by 4 bases, 6 bases remained unmatched. This CDR3 has 16 residues.

The source material was peripheral blood. V usage is TRBV3-1 (or the pseudogene TRBV3-2) and J usage is TRBJ2-3, with 9 bases matching TRBD2. The clonotype originates from a human donor in a cohort sampled during active or convalescent COVID-19. CDR3 residues: CASSQGERGEADTQYF. The CDR3 nucleotides read TGTGCCAGCAGCCAAGGCGAGCGGGGGGAAGCAGATACGCAGTATTTT.